This TCR beta chain was documented in a study of shared clonotypes between healthy human individuals. Overall study: CD4 naive and CD4 memory each took three plates per donor, while CD8 naive took two and CD8 memory one.

The method was immunoSEQ multiplex PCR; TCRdb's version includes in-frame clones alone and lacks a portion of them. The sample holds more than 2 million clones; approximately 96% are singletons and the top ten take approximately 0.13%. A remark on this clone: Its antigen is still unknown. Other DNA variants within this sample encode the same CDR3.

Healthy and HIV-negative, the adult donors had no recent acute infections or vaccinations. Those who donated, Caucasian adults without exception, all lived in Nashville, Tennessee. Broader study findings: Non-shared clonotypes were found to have lower generation probabilities than the clonotypes that were shared by all four of the sorted-subset donors.

The CDR3 has 13 amino acids. Germline lookup yields CDR1 SGHRS and CDR2 YFSETQ. V dropped 0 bases and J dropped 8 bases, with 8 bases sitting between them. The chain links TRBV5-1 to TRBJ1-4; D may be TRBD1 (6 bases). The receptor comes from a man between 18 and 35 years old in good health. Sequencing was carried out using naive CD4+ T cells sorted from blood. Indicated subset: CD45RA+ positively selected. The CDR3 reads CASSLARGEKLFF. CDR3 sequence (DNA): TGCGCCAGCAGCTTGGCCAGGGGCGAAAAACTGTTTTTT.